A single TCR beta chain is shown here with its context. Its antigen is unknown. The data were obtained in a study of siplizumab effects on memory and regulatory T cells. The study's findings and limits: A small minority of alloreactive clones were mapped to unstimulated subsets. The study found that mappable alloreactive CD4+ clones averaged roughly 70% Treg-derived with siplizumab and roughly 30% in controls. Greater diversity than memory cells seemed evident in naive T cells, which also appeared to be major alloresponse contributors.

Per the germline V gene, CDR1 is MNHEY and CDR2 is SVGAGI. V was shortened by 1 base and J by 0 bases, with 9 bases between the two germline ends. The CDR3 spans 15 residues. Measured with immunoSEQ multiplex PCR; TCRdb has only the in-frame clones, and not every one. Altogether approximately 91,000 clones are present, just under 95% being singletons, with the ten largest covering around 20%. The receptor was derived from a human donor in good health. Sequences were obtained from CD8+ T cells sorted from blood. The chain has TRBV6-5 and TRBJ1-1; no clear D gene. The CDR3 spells CASSYLRTLNTEAFF. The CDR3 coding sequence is TGTGCCAGCAGTTACTTAAGGACCTTGAACACTGAAGCTTTCTTT.